This entry lists 27 T cell receptor beta chains sequenced from one sample in a study of T cells in Graves' hyperthyroidism and ophthalmopathy. From RNA transcripts, TCR beta CDR3 regions were amplified. The TCR CDR3 first-round RT-PCR relied on the HTBI primer set. Each CDR3 protein gets one entry after TCRdb re-called the multiplex PCR reads with MiXCR. The sample consists of approximately 610,000 distinct CDR3 sequences, roughly 14% of them appearing once. Sample: blood. The receptors here all came from a woman aged 40 to 55 with Graves' ophthalmopathy.

This clonotype was counted many times. The genes are TRBV14 and TRBJ2-5, with 12 bases aligning to TRBD1. CDR3 length equals 15 residues. The germline V gene encodes CDR1 SGHDN and CDR2 FVKESK. The trim removed 4 bases at V and 5 bases at J, leaving 5 bases unmatched. The CDR3 protein is CASSLGTGGLETQYF. DNA for the CDR3: TGTGCCAGCAGCCTAGGGACAGGGGGCTTGGAGACCCAGTACTTC.

This clonotype was recorded many times. This rearrangement joins TRBV15 to TRBJ1-2; TRBD1 matches at 9 bases. The CDR3 spans 15 residues. The V gene's germline CDR1 is LNHNV and CDR2 YYDKDF (reference sequence). V gave up 0 bases and J gave up 2 bases; unmatched junction bases: 1. CDR3 bases: TGTGCCACCAGCAGAGATGGACAGGGGAACTATGGCTACACCTTC. Protein sequence: CATSRDGQGNYGYTF.

V is TRBV7-3 and J is TRBJ1-1, with D possibly being TRBD1 (6 bases). This CDR3 contains 17 residues. Germline CDR1 SGHTA, CDR2 FQGTGA. Between the trimmed V and J ends, which lost 1 base and 1 base, there was a span of 16 bases. CDR3 sequence (DNA): TGTGCCAGCAGCTTAATGTACAGGGTACTTAGGAACACTGAAGCTTTCTTT. It specifies CASSLMYRVLRNTEAFF.

This clonotype is classed as medium-sized (0.01 to 0.1%). CDR3 DNA sequence: TGTGCCAGTTGGTTGGGGGAAAGCACCGGGGAGCTGTTTTTT. Encoded protein: CASWLGESTGELFF. V and J are TRBV28 and TRBJ2-2; the D call may be TRBD1 or TRBD2 (5 bases each). Germline assignment: CDR1 MDHEN and CDR2 SYDVKM. Trimming stripped 9 bases from V and 4 bases from J, with 15 bases between. There are 14 residues in the CDR3.

This clonotype has a count of ten or more. This rearrangement joins TRBV7-8 to TRBJ2-7; 7 bases agree with TRBD2. The germline CDR1 and CDR2 sequences are SGHVS and FQNEAQ. The V and J ends lost 3 bases and 0 bases, in that order; junction bases with no gene match: 14. The CDR3 is 18 amino acids. In DNA, the CDR3 is TGTGCCAGCAGCTTCTGCGGGGACTACCCCCGTTTCTCCTACGAGCAGTACTTC. Amino acid sequence: CASSFCGDYPRFSYEQYF.

The V gene is TRBV6-2 or TRBV6-3, the J gene TRBJ2-5; 9 bases are a match to TRBD2. The V and J ends lost 4 bases and 4 bases, in that order; junction bases with no gene match: 7. The CDR3 is 15 amino acids. CDR1 is MNHEY and CDR2 is SVGEGT in the germline V gene. This CDR3 reads CASSSNLAGVETQYF. In DNA, the CDR3 is TGTGCCAGCAGTTCGAACTTAGCGGGAGTAGAGACCCAGTACTTC.

Note on this clonotype: At one end, the junction sequence differs from germline, possibly due to a read error. The chain carries TRBV3-1 and TRBJ1-1; D is unclear. CDR3 length: 14 residues. CDR1 is LGHDT, CDR2 YNNKEL, per germline (reference sequence). As DNA, the CDR3 is TGTACCAGCAGCCAAGTAAATAGGAACACTGAAGCTTTCTTT. This gives the protein CTSSQVNRNTEAFF.

This clonotype was picked up many times. A much bigger clone sits one base away, suggesting this may be a read error. This chain connects TRBV6-5 to TRBJ1-2, with D unclear. V was trimmed by 4 bases and J by 3 bases, leaving 3 bases between them. Germline CDR1 and CDR2: MNHEY and SVGAGI. This CDR3 region has 11 residues. This chain's CDR3 is CASSSHYGYTF. The CDR3 nucleotides are TGTGCCAGCAGTTCCCACTATGGCTACACCTTC.

This clonotype was observed a handful of times. The chain employs TRBV6-1 and TRBJ1-2; D not certain. V shed 3 bases and J shed 4 bases, with 9 bases lying between them. The CDR3 runs 13 residues. The germline CDR1 and CDR2 sequences are MNHNS and SASEGT. The CDR3 protein is CASSESQVYGYTF. For the CDR3, the DNA is TGTGCCAGCAGTGAGAGTCAGGTCTATGGCTACACCTTC.

This clonotype was seen at least ten times. The CDR3 region is CASSLEGLGPGETQYF. As DNA, the CDR3 is TGTGCCAGCAGCTTAGAGGGACTAGGCCCTGGGGAGACCCAGTACTTC. V usage is TRBV7-2 and J usage is TRBJ2-5, with 8 bases that match TRBD2. The V and J ends lost 1 base and 5 bases, in that order; junction bases with no gene match: 9. The CDR3 totals 16 residues. Germline CDR1 and CDR2: SGHTA and FQGNSA.

The chain carries TRBV30 and TRBJ1-1; D is perhaps TRBD1 (6 bases). The CDR3 spans 12 residues. Per the germline V gene, CDR1 is GTSNPN and CDR2 is SVGIG (reference sequence). The V end lost 3 bases, the J end lost 7 bases, and 12 bases lay between the germline ends. CDR3 region: CAWSGQTFEAFF. DNA of the CDR3: TGTGCCTGGAGCGGACAGACCTTTGAAGCTTTCTTT.

This clonotype came up once. A read error may explain this, as a much larger clone is one base away. The chain uses TRBV6-2 or TRBV6-3 and TRBJ2-7, with D maybe TRBD2 (5 bases). The V end was cut by 6 bases, the J end by 1 base, with 10 bases between. Germline CDR1 MNHEY, CDR2 SVGEGT. The CDR3 is 13 residues long. CDR3 amino acids: CASSRAESYEQYF. CDR3 sequence (DNA): TGTGCCAGCAGCCGAGCGGAATCCTACGAGCAGTACTTC.

J is TRBJ1-1 and V is TRBV10-3; D gene ambiguous. CDR3 size: 13 residues. Germline V gene data show CDR1 as ENHRY and CDR2 as SYGVKD. Trimming left V 3 bases short and J 0 bases short, with 5 bases between. CDR3 coding DNA: TGTGCCATCAGTGATGGGCTGAACACTGAAGCTTTCTTT. Translated: CAISDGLNTEAFF.

The J gene is TRBJ2-2, the V gene TRBV5-1; 8 nucleotides line up with TRBD2. The germline V gene encodes CDR1 SGHRS and CDR2 YFSETQ. There are 17 residues in the CDR3. The V gene end was trimmed by 1 base and the J gene end by 5 bases; junction bases not matched to a gene: 10. The CDR3 DNA reads TGCGCCAGCAGCTTGAGCCCAACTAGCGGTACAACCGGGGAGCTGTTTTTT. Translating it yields CASSLSPTSGTTGELFF.

This clonotype showed up just a few times. The chain carries TRBV28 and TRBJ1-2; tentatively, D is TRBD1 (6 bases). The V gene's germline CDR1 is MDHEN and CDR2 SYDVKM. CDR3 length: 13 amino acids. V was pared by 9 bases and J by 4 bases, with 15 bases between. DNA for the CDR3: TGTGCCAGTGCAATGCTACAGGGCTATGGCTACACCTTC. This encodes CASAMLQGYGYTF.

The chain joins TRBV6-5 to TRBJ1-2, with D possibly being TRBD1 (5 bases). Deletions cut 0 bases from V and 2 bases from J, with 10 bases between. The CDR3 runs 15 residues. Germline CDR1 is MNHEY and CDR2 is SVGAGI. CDR3 in amino acids: CASSYSRTSNYGYTF. The CDR3 nucleotides read TGTGCCAGCAGTTACTCGCGGACATCGAACTATGGCTACACCTTC.

This clonotype was seen ten or more times. CDR3 sequence: CASSLESGVIQETQYF. The CDR3 nucleotides are TGTGCCAGCAGCTTAGAATCAGGGGTTATCCAAGAGACCCAGTACTTC. This sequence joins TRBV7-8 and TRBJ2-5, with D possibly TRBD1 on 6 matching bases. V was pared by 1 base and J by 1 base, with 13 bases between. The CDR3 runs 16 residues. The germline V gene has CDR1 SGHVS and CDR2 FQNEAQ.

This clonotype was counted many times. This chain uses TRBV30 with TRBJ2-7, with TRBD1 as a possible D gene (5 bases). Trimming shortened V by 8 bases and J by 9 bases, and 20 bases separated the two germline ends. Germline-derived CDR1 and CDR2 are GTSNPN and SVGIG (reference sequence). The CDR3 loop spans 12 amino acids. The CDR3: CAGKDTAARQYF. The CDR3 bases are TGTGCCGGCAAGGACACTGCGGCGCGGCAGTACTTC.

At least ten counts were recorded for this clonotype. The chain links TRBV29-1 to TRBJ1-3, with D possibly being TRBD1 (5 bases). Germline V gene sequence: CDR1 SQVTM, CDR2 ANQGSEA. Trimming stripped 7 bases from V and 0 bases from J, with 10 bases between. The CDR3 runs 13 residues. As DNA, the CDR3 is TGCAGCGCAAAGGGGAGCTCTGGAAACACCATATATTTT. Translating gives CSAKGSSGNTIYF.

The genes are TRBV20-1 and TRBJ2-7; tentative D call: TRBD2 (5 bases). Per the germline V gene, CDR1 is DFQATT and CDR2 is SNEGSKA (reference sequence). The V and J ends lost 0 bases and 2 bases respectively, with 11 bases between them. CDR3 length equals 14 residues. The CDR3 nucleotides are TGCAGTGCTAGAGACCTCGGACTCGCCTACGAGCAGTACTTC. As protein: CSARDLGLAYEQYF.

In this sample, this clonotype turned up many times. The chain recombines TRBV28 with TRBJ1-2; unclear D gene. V lost 3 bases and J 4 bases, leaving 15 bases between the germline ends. The CDR3 loop spans 15 amino acids. Looked up from germline, CDR1 is MDHEN and CDR2 is SYDVKM. The CDR3 loop is CASSFDEDFAYGYTF. CDR3 sequence (DNA): TGTGCCAGCAGTTTTGACGAGGATTTCGCCTATGGCTACACCTTC.

The chain uses TRBV12-3 or TRBV12-4 and TRBJ2-2, with D maybe TRBD1 (5 bases). Trimming took 5 bases from V and 0 from J, leaving 16 bases between them. The CDR3 extends over 17 amino acids. CDR3 DNA sequence: TGTGCCAGCAGTCCTGCTGACAGTTACGCGAACACCGGGGAGCTGTTTTTT. This codes for CASSPADSYANTGELFF.

This chain joins TRBV20-1 and TRBJ1-1; 8 bases are shared with TRBD1. The CDR3 runs to 13 residues. Germline-derived CDR1 and CDR2 are DFQATT and SNEGSKA (reference sequence). V shed 4 bases and J 7 bases; nucleotides not matched to a gene: 8. CDR3 amino acids: CSATPRGRGEAFF. The CDR3 bases are TGCAGTGCTACCCCCAGGGGGCGGGGTGAAGCTTTCTTT.

This clonotype was found many times. The chain employs TRBV3-1 and TRBJ2-2, with D unclear. The CDR3 has 14 amino acids. Trimming removed 4 bases from V and 3 bases from J, with 9 bases in between. Germline V gene sequence: CDR1 LGHDT, CDR2 YNNKEL (reference sequence). In DNA form, the CDR3 reads TGTGCCAGCAGCCGCGGACCCTACACCGGGGAGCTGTTTTTT. Translation: CASSRGPYTGELFF.

This clonotype came up many times. The CDR3 sequence is CASSYWPGTGEWSTEAFF. The CDR3 DNA is TGTGCCAGCAGCTACTGGCCCGGGACAGGGGAATGGAGCACTGAAGCTTTCTTT. The chain carries TRBV7-8 and TRBJ1-1; 10 bases agree with TRBD1. This CDR3 is built from 18 residues. CDR1 is SGHVS, CDR2 FQNEAQ, per germline. V was clipped by 4 bases and J by 4 bases; unmatched bases: 15.

At least ten counts were recorded for this clonotype. The V and J genes are TRBV12-3 or TRBV12-4 and TRBJ2-7, with TRBD2 identical over 8 bases. The CDR3 runs to 14 residues. V lost 4 bases, J lost 5 bases, and 7 bases stayed unmatched. The CDR3 nucleotides are TGTGCCAGCAGTTCCCGGGACGGGGGGGACGAGCAGTACTTC. Translating it yields CASSSRDGGDEQYF.

There are many counts of this clonotype. The chain is built from TRBV27 and TRBJ2-7; TRBD2 might be the D (5 bases). V shed 4 bases and J shed 2 bases, with 12 bases lying between them. The CDR3 contains 14 residues. CDR1 is MNHEY and CDR2 is SMNVEV in the germline V gene (reference sequence). The CDR3 sequence is CASSSSGNPYEQYF. The CDR3 DNA reads as TGTGCCAGCAGTTCTTCCGGGAACCCCTACGAGCAGTACTTC.